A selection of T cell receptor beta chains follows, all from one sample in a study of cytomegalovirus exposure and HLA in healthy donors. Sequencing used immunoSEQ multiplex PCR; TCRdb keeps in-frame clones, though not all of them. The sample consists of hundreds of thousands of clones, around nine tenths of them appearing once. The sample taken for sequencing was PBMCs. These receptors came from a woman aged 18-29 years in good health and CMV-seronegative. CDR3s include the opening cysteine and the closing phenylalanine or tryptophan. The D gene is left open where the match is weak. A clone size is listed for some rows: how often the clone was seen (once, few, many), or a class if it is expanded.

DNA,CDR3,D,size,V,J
TGTGCCACCAGCAGAGGGGGAGCGGGAGGACCCTACTACGAGCAGTACTTC,CATSRGGAGGPYYEQYF,TRBD2,once,TRBV15,TRBJ2-7
TGCGCCAGCAGCTTCGTAGCGGGGGGGCCCCCTGGGTACGAGCAGTACTTC,CASSFVAGGPPGYEQYF,TRBD2,few,TRBV5-1,TRBJ2-7
TGTGCCAGCAGTGTTGACAGGGTGGGCACTGAAGCTTTCTTT,CASSVDRVGTEAFF,TRBD1,NA,TRBV6-1,TRBJ1-1
TGTGCCAGCAGCCCATATAGCGGGAGGGCAATGAATACGCAGTATTTT,CASSPYSGRAMNTQYF,TRBD2,NA,TRBV5-4,TRBJ2-3
TGTGCCAGCTCACCACAGGGGTGGCAGCCCCAGCATTTT,CASSPQGWQPQHF,NA,NA,TRBV18,TRBJ1-5
TGCGCCAGCAGCTACACAGCTATTTCCTCTGGAAACACCATATATTTT,CASSYTAISSGNTIYF,NA,NA,TRBV4-1,TRBJ1-3
TGTGCCATCAGTGATTTAGGCGGGGACACTGAAGCTTTCTTT,CAISDLGGDTEAFF,NA,NA,TRBV10-3,TRBJ1-1
TGCAGCGTTATAGACTCTCCCGGTTCACCCCTCCACTTT,CSVIDSPGSPLHF,NA,few,TRBV29-1,TRBJ1-6
TGTGCCAGCAGCTTAACCGACAGGGTTAGCTCGCTAAGGGGTCAGCCCCAGCATTTT,CASSLTDRVSSLRGQPQHF,TRBD1,few,TRBV11-1,TRBJ1-5
TGTGCCAGCAGCTTGGGACTCTCCGGGGGGGCCTACAATGAGCAGTTCTTC,CASSLGLSGGAYNEQFF,TRBD2,NA,TRBV5-4,TRBJ2-1
TGTGCCAGCAGTTACTCGGCACTAGCGGGAGCTGAGCAGTTCTTC,CASSYSALAGAEQFF,TRBD2,NA,TRBV6-5,TRBJ2-1
TGTGCCACCCGCGCGGGGGGCCACCTACTCAACACTGAAGCTTTCTTT,CATRAGGHLLNTEAFF,NA,NA,TRBV10-3,TRBJ1-1
TGTGCCAGCAGTTCCTATTCTAGCGGGAGAGTTCGCGAGCAGTTCTTC,CASSSYSSGRVREQFF,TRBD2,once,TRBV7-6,TRBJ2-1
TGTGCCAGCAGCTTAGACTCTTCACCCCTCCACTTT,CASSLDSSPLHF,NA,NA,TRBV7-9,TRBJ1-6
TGTGCCAGCAGCTTAGAAGCGGGCAGGGGGGATGAGCAGTTCTTC,CASSLEAGRGDEQFF,NA,once,TRBV7-2,TRBJ2-1
TGCGCCAGCAGTGTATCGGGAGACTATGGCTACACCTTC,CASSVSGDYGYTF,NA,NA,TRBV10-1,TRBJ1-2
TGTGCCAGCAGTTACCCGGACAGGGCGGGGGAAAAACTGTTTTTT,CASSYPDRAGEKLFF,TRBD1,NA,TRBV6-6,TRBJ1-4
TGTGCCAGCAGCTCGGCCGGGACTAGCGGGATTGTCACAGATACGCAGTATTTT,CASSSAGTSGIVTDTQYF,TRBD2,NA,TRBV5-6,TRBJ2-3
TGTGCCAGCAGTGCCCAGACAGGGGCGACTGAGACCCAGTACTTC,CASSAQTGATETQYF,TRBD1,NA,TRBV6-6,TRBJ2-5
TGTGCCAGCAGTTACTCCGTAGACAGAAACTATGGCTACACCTTC,CASSYSVDRNYGYTF,NA,NA,TRBV6-5,TRBJ1-2
TGTGCCAGCAGCCCTAGTGGGAGGTGTGATTATACGCAGTATTTT,CASSPSGRCDYTQYF,NA,NA,TRBV21-1,TRBJ2-3
TGTGCCAGCAGTTACCTAGCGGGGGGAACCTACGAGCAGTACTTC,CASSYLAGGTYEQYF,TRBD2,NA,TRBV2,TRBJ2-7
TGTGCCAGCAAGTTTCAGGGGCGAAACACCATATATTTT,CASKFQGRNTIYF,NA,few,TRBV14,TRBJ1-3
TGTGCCAGCAGCTTGGCCGCGGGGGGCTCCTACGAGCAGTACTTC,CASSLAAGGSYEQYF,TRBD2,NA,TRBV5-4,TRBJ2-7
TGTGCCAGCAGTTATGAGATTGGGACAGGGGAGTCCTACGAGCAGTACTTC,CASSYEIGTGESYEQYF,TRBD1,NA,TRBV2,TRBJ2-7
TGCGCCAGCAGCTTGGGGGGGACTGATAATGGCTACACCTTC,CASSLGGTDNGYTF,NA,once,TRBV5-1,TRBJ1-2
TGCGCCAGCAGCCAGGACAGGGTCATGGAGACCCAGTACTTC,CASSQDRVMETQYF,TRBD1,once,TRBV5-1,TRBJ2-5
TGTGCCAGCAGCTTAATTGTCGGTTTAGCAGATACGCAGTATTTT,CASSLIVGLADTQYF,NA,once,TRBV7-8,TRBJ2-3
TGTGCCAGTAATAGGGCGGGAGGGCTATATGGCACAGATACGCAGTATTTT,CASNRAGGLYGTDTQYF,TRBD2,NA,TRBV19,TRBJ2-3
TGCAGCACCGACACAGGGTATGGCTACACCTTC,CSTDTGYGYTF,NA,NA,TRBV29-1,TRBJ1-2
TGTGCCAGCAGTTACTCGAGCGCAGAGAACTATGGCTACACCTTC,CASSYSSAENYGYTF,NA,once,TRBV6-6,TRBJ1-2
TGTGCCAGCAGCTTAGGTGGCCTGAACACTGAAGCTTTCTTT,CASSLGGLNTEAFF,NA,NA,TRBV7-9,TRBJ1-1
TGTGCCAGCAGCCCCGGGACAGGTCTCTCTGGGGCCAACGTCCTGACTTTC,CASSPGTGLSGANVLTF,TRBD1,NA,TRBV11-3,TRBJ2-6
TGTGCCAGCACCCCCAGGGGTAGCAATCAGCCCCAGCATTTT,CASTPRGSNQPQHF,NA,NA,TRBV6-5,TRBJ1-5
TGCGCCAGCAGCTTGGCCCCACAGGAGGGTAATGAAAAACTGTTTTTT,CASSLAPQEGNEKLFF,NA,NA,TRBV5-1,TRBJ1-4
TGTGCCAGCAGCTTAATACAGGGGATGAACACTGAAGCTTTCTTT,CASSLIQGMNTEAFF,TRBD1,NA,TRBV7-9,TRBJ1-1
TGTGCCAGCATCTTGGGGGGAGCTGGAAACACCATATATTTT,CASILGGAGNTIYF,NA,NA,TRBV5-6,TRBJ1-3
TGTGCCACCAGCGGAGGACTAGCGGGGTACAATGAGCAGTTCTTC,CATSGGLAGYNEQFF,TRBD2,NA,TRBV15,TRBJ2-1
TGCAGCGTTGAAGACAGGTACACTGAAGCTTTCTTT,CSVEDRYTEAFF,NA,NA,TRBV29-1,TRBJ1-1
TGCGCCAGCAGCCACCGGGACAGGTACACAGATACGCAGTATTTT,CASSHRDRYTDTQYF,TRBD1,NA,TRBV5-1,TRBJ2-3
TGTGCCAGCTCATTGTCCGGGGTAGACACCGGGGAGCTGTTTTTT,CASSLSGVDTGELFF,NA,NA,TRBV18,TRBJ2-2
TGTGCCAGCAGTGAAGCGCACAGGGGGCTCGGCGAGCAGTACTTC,CASSEAHRGLGEQYF,TRBD1,NA,TRBV6-1,TRBJ2-7
TGCAGCGTGGCCTACGGGAGGGACGCCTACGAGCAGTACTTC,CSVAYGRDAYEQYF,TRBD2,NA,TRBV29-1,TRBJ2-7
TGTGCCAGCAGCTCATATAGCGGGGGCACAGATACGCAGTATTTT,CASSSYSGGTDTQYF,TRBD2,NA,TRBV7-9,TRBJ2-3
TGTGCCAGCCTACTAGCGGGGACCGGGGAGCTGTTTTTT,CASLLAGTGELFF,TRBD2,NA,TRBV6-5,TRBJ2-2
TGTGCCAGCAGCTTAGGGCCAGGGGACGGCCAGCCCCAGCATTTT,CASSLGPGDGQPQHF,NA,NA,TRBV7-6,TRBJ1-5
TGTGCCAGCTCACCAACCCTAGCGGGAGGGCATGAGCAGTACTTC,CASSPTLAGGHEQYF,TRBD2,NA,TRBV18,TRBJ2-7
TGTGCCAGCACCGACCGGACAGGGGCTAACACTGAAGCTTTCTTT,CASTDRTGANTEAFF,TRBD1,NA,TRBV7-8,TRBJ1-1
TGTGCCAGCAGCTCCGGACAGGGGGCTCCCCAAGAGACCCAGTACTTC,CASSSGQGAPQETQYF,TRBD1,NA,TRBV5-4,TRBJ2-5
TGTGCCACCAGCACCCACCAAGACAGGGGGCAGTACTTC,CATSTHQDRGQYF,TRBD1,NA,TRBV15,TRBJ2-7
TGCGCCAGCAGCCCAGGGGGCTCCCAAGAGACCCAGTACTTC,CASSPGGSQETQYF,TRBD1,NA,TRBV5-1,TRBJ2-5
TGTGCCAGCAGCCAGACGGGACTAGCGGGGGGGAGTTGGAATGAGCAGTTCTTC,CASSQTGLAGGSWNEQFF,TRBD2,NA,TRBV27,TRBJ2-1